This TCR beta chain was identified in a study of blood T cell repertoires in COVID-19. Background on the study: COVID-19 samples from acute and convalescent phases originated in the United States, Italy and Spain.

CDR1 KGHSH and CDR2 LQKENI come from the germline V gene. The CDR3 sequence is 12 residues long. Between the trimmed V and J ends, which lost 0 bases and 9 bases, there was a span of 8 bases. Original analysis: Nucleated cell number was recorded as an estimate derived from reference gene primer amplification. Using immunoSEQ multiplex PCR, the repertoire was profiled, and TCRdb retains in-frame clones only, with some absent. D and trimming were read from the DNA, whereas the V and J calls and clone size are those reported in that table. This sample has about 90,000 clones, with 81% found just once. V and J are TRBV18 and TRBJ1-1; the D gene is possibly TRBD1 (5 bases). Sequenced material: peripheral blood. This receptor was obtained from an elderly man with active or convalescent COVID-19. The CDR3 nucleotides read TGTGCCAGCTCACCACCCGGGACTCAAGCTTTCTTT. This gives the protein CASSPPGTQAFF. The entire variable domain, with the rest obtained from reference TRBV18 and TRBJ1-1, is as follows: NAGVMQNPRHLVRRRGQEARLRCSPMKGHSHVYWYRQLPEEGLKFMVYLQKENIIDESGMPKERFSAEFPKEGPSILRIQQVVRGDSAAYFCASSPPGTQAFFGQGTRLTVV.